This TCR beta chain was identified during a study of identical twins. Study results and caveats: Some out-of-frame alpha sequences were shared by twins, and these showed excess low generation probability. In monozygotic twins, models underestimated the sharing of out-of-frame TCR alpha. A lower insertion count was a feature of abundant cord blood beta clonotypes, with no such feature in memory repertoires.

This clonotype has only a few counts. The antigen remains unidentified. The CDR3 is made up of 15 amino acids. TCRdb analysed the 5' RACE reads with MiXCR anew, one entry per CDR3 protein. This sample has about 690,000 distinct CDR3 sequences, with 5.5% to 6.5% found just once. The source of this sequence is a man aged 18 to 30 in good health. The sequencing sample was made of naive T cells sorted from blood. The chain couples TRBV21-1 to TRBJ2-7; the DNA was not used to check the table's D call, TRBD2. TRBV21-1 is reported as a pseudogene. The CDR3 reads CASSKVRALSYEQYV. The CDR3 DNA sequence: TGTGCCAGCAGCAAAGTCAGGGCACTATCCTACGAGCAGTACGTC.